The 28 T cell receptor beta chains given below trace back to one sample, sequenced in a study of early T cells in non-severe SARS-CoV-2 infection. TCRdb analysed the 5' RACE reads with MiXCR anew, one entry per CDR3 protein. Counted here are tens of thousands of distinct CDR3 sequences, around 15% occurring once; the ten biggest clones make up around 3%. The sample comprised whole blood. These receptors originate from an adult who was a healthcare worker with PCR-confirmed SARS-CoV-2 infection or an uninfected control (not recorded which).

V gene TRBV12-3 or TRBV12-4 combines with J gene TRBJ2-1, with 8 bases that match TRBD2. The CDR3 consists of 12 residues. V lost 0 bases and J lost 16; bases outside the gene matches: 5. Written as DNA, the CDR3 is TGTGCCAGCAGTTTAGCTAGCGGGAACCTCTTCTTC. Its translation is CASSLASGNLFF.

The table lists this clonotype with many counts. The chain employs TRBV6-5 and TRBJ2-1; TRBD2 aligns across 11 bases. J gave up 1 base and V 6 bases, and 5 bases lay outside the gene matches. Germline V lookup: CDR1 MNHEY, CDR2 SVGAGI. The CDR3 consists of 16 residues. The CDR3 spells CASRLTSGVSYNEQFF. DNA of the CDR3: TGTGCCAGCAGGTTGACTAGCGGGGTTTCCTACAATGAGCAGTTCTTC.

This clonotype was seen repeatedly, ten times or more. The rearrangement joins TRBV14 to TRBJ1-6, with 8 bases that match TRBD1. CDR1 SGHDN and CDR2 FVKESK come from the germline V gene. V lost 2 bases, J lost 9 bases, and 6 bases stayed unmatched. The CDR3 has 15 residues. As DNA, the CDR3 is TGTGCCAGCAGCCAACCCGGGACAGGCCTTTCACCCCTCCACTTT. This translates into CASSQPGTGLSPLHF.

The V gene is TRBV29-1, the J gene TRBJ2-3, with a possible D match to TRBD2 (5 bases). Germline values: CDR1 SQVTM, CDR2 ANQGSEA. Trimming stripped 7 bases from V and 5 bases from J, with 16 bases between. This CDR3 is built from 13 residues. The CDR3 loop reads CSARTDSLDTQYF. DNA of the CDR3: TGCAGCGCCCGGACTGACTCTCTAGATACGCAGTATTTT.

Ten or more counts support this clonotype. V gene TRBV10-2 combines with J gene TRBJ1-5; D gene unclear. The germline V and J ends were trimmed by 4 bases and 4 bases, with 8 bases remaining between them. Germline V gene data show CDR1 as WSHSY and CDR2 as SAAADI. The CDR3 is 13 residues long. The DNA of the CDR3 is TGCGCCAGCAGTGGGACCGCTAATCAGCCCCAGCATTTT. Encoded protein: CASSGTANQPQHF.

A few counts support this clonotype. The chain has TRBV6-2 or TRBV6-3 and TRBJ2-7; weak D call: TRBD1 (6 bases). V gave up 7 bases and J gave up 7 bases, with 17 bases separating them. Germline V gene sequence: CDR1 MNHEY, CDR2 SVGEGT. The CDR3 has 13 amino acids. CDR3 DNA sequence: TGTGCCAGCACCGGACAGCCTGTGTGGGAGCAGTACTTC. As protein: CASTGQPVWEQYF.

This clonotype was seen a handful of times. The chain employs TRBV29-1 and TRBJ1-1; no reliable D call. Trimming stripped 6 bases from V and 2 bases from J, with 7 bases between. Germline V gene data show CDR1 as SQVTM and CDR2 as ANQGSEA. The CDR3 covers 11 residues. This CDR3 reads CSVGDNTEAFF. CDR3 sequence (DNA): TGCAGCGTGGGTGATAACACTGAAGCTTTCTTT.

There are many counts of this clonotype. This rearrangement joins TRBV10-3 to TRBJ2-1, with TRBD1 identical over 11 bases. After removal of 5 bases from V and 8 bases from J, the junction contained 8 bases not matched to a gene. The germline gives CDR1 ENHRY, CDR2 SYGVKD. The CDR3 length is 15 residues. CDR3 region: CAISSPGTGGDEQFF. Here the CDR3 DNA reads TGTGCCATCAGTAGTCCCGGGACAGGGGGTGATGAGCAGTTCTTC.

This chain uses TRBV19 with TRBJ2-1; 9 bases are a match to TRBD2. J lost 9 bases, V lost 6 bases, and 9 bases had no gene match. CDR3 length equals 14 residues. Germline CDR1 is LNHDA and CDR2 is SQIVND (reference sequence). The DNA of the CDR3 is TGTGCCAGTAGCGTTGGCGGGAGGGTTGGTGAGCAGTTCTTC. Translation gives CASSVGGRVGEQFF.

This clonotype showed up just a few times. The gene calls are TRBV6-6 and TRBJ1-3, with D possibly being TRBD1 (5 bases). CDR3 length: 14 residues. The V end was cut by 6 bases, the J end by 4 bases, with 13 bases between. From germline, CDR1 is MNHNY and CDR2 SVGAGI (reference sequence). Here the CDR3 reads CASRVMTEGNTIYF. The CDR3 DNA sequence: TGTGCCAGCAGGGTAATGACAGAAGGAAACACCATATATTTT.

This clonotype was picked up many times. V usage is TRBV5-1 and J usage is TRBJ2-1; D could derive from TRBD1 or TRBD2 (5 bases each). CDR1 and CDR2 (germline): SGHRS, YFSETQ. V lost 0 bases to trimming and J lost 2 bases, with 12 bases between them. The CDR3 is 16 residues long. As DNA, the CDR3 is TGCGCCAGCAGCTTGGGGGGGACCGCCCCCTACAATGAGCAGTTCTTC. The encoded protein is CASSLGGTAPYNEQFF.

This clonotype was observed a few times. This chain links TRBV12-2 with TRBJ2-4; TRBD1, the table's D call, was not compared with the DNA. TRBV12-2 represents a pseudogene. This CDR3 is built from 18 residues. In nucleotides, the CDR3 is TGTGCAAGTCGCTTAAGTCTGGGGGAGAAACTAGCCAAAAACATTCAGTACTTC. Translating it yields CASRLSLGEKLAKNIQYF.

Concerning this clonotype itself: Compared with germline, one end of the junction differs, possibly owing to a read error. The chain links TRBV11-2 to TRBJ2-1; D may correspond to TRBD1 or TRBD2 (5 bases each). CDR1 is SGHAT and CDR2 is FQNNGV in the germline V gene. This CDR3 comprises 12 residues. This CDR3 is CVSSSGTSEQFF. The CDR3 bases are TGTGTCAGCAGCTCCGGGACGTCAGAGCAGTTCTTC.

The gene calls are TRBV19 and TRBJ2-3; TRBD1 agrees at 7 bases. The CDR3 consists of 13 residues. Germline CDR1 is LNHDA and CDR2 is SQIVND (reference sequence). Trimming took 9 bases from V and 6 from J; bases not matched to a gene: 9. The CDR3 coding sequence is TGTGCCAGCCACAGGGGACCTAGGGATACGCAGTATTTT. Amino acids: CASHRGPRDTQYF.

This rearrangement joins TRBV7-9 to TRBJ2-5; no definite D call. The CDR3 totals 11 residues. The V end was cut by 8 bases, the J end by 4 bases, with 8 bases between. CDR1 and CDR2 (germline): SEHNR, FQNEAQ (reference sequence). The CDR3 region is CASGTGETQYF. The CDR3 DNA reads TGTGCCAGCGGCACCGGAGAGACCCAGTACTTC.

This chain links TRBV5-4 with TRBJ1-1; D gene uncertain. The CDR3 loop spans 17 amino acids. The V end lost 4 bases, the J end lost 0 bases, and 19 bases lay between the germline ends. The germline CDR1 and CDR2 sequences are SGHNT and YYREEE (reference sequence). CDR3: CASSRYPGRSMNTEAFF. The CDR3 nucleotides are TGTGCCAGCAGCCGTTATCCGGGCAGGTCCATGAACACTGAAGCTTTCTTT. The complete variable domain, with remaining parts taken from reference TRBV5-4 and TRBJ1-1, reads ETGVTQSPTHLIKTRGQQVTLRCSSQSGHNTVSWYQQALGQGPQFIFQYYREEENGRGNFPPRFSGLQFPNYSSELNVNALELDDSALYLCASSRYPGRSMNTEAFFGQGTRLTVV.

This clonotype was found a few times. The chain carries TRBV5-1 and TRBJ2-7; TRBD1 matches at 7 bases. The CDR3 is made up of 14 amino acids. Germline CDR1 SGHRS, CDR2 YFSETQ. The ends lost 3 bases at V and 2 bases at J; junction bases unmatched: 5. The CDR3 here is CASSSDRPPYEQYF. The CDR3 region has the DNA TGCGCCAGCAGCTCGGACAGGCCACCCTACGAGCAGTACTTC.

This chain joins TRBV9 and TRBJ2-3; perhaps TRBD2 as D (6 bases). Germline values: CDR1 SGDLS, CDR2 YYNGEE. This CDR3 is built from 16 residues. V was pared by 0 bases and J by 2 bases, with 13 bases between. CDR3 protein: CASSVAWGDSTDTQYF. The CDR3 DNA reads TGTGCCAGCAGCGTAGCTTGGGGGGATTCCACAGATACGCAGTATTTT.

This chain connects TRBV19 to TRBJ1-5, with D maybe TRBD1 (5 bases). Germline values: CDR1 LNHDA, CDR2 SQIVND (reference sequence). The V end was cut by 3 bases, the J end by 2 bases, with 14 bases between. This CDR3 is built from 16 residues. CDR3 coding DNA: TGTGCCAGTAGTATGTTCGGGAGGGGACGCAATCAGCCCCAGCATTTT. It translates to CASSMFGRGRNQPQHF.

This clonotype was observed once. A much more abundant neighbour one base away suggests this may be a read error. The V and J genes are TRBV19 and TRBJ1-2; possible D gene TRBD1, 6 bases. The CDR3 is 13 residues long. Germline loops: CDR1 LNHDA, CDR2 SQIVND (reference sequence). CDR3 sequence: CASRGQGNYSYTF. CDR3 nucleotides: TGTGCCAGTAGGGGGCAGGGGAACTATAGCTACACCTTC.

In this sample, this clonotype turned up many times. The chain uses TRBV7-3 and TRBJ1-1, with 8 bases that match TRBD1. Losses at the gene ends were 5 bases for V and 5 bases for J; bases not matched to a gene: 7. The CDR3 spans 14 residues. CDR1 is SGHTA, CDR2 FQGTGA, per germline. The CDR3 DNA reads TGTGCCAGCAGCCAAGGACAGGGCCTGACTGAAGCTTTCTTT. It yields the protein CASSQGQGLTEAFF.

The chain combines TRBV29-1 with TRBJ2-1, with 7 bases that match TRBD2. The CDR3 has 14 residues. The V gene end was trimmed by 1 base and the J gene end by 8 bases; junction bases not matched to a gene: 8. Germline V gives CDR1 SQVTM, CDR2 ANQGSEA. In nucleotides, the CDR3 is TGCAGCGTTGAAGGCGGCGGGAGTGGATATGAGCAGTTCTTC. This codes for CSVEGGGSGYEQFF.

A few counts support this clonotype. CDR3 bases: TGTGCCAGTAGTCCGGCCCAGCTCGAGACCCAGTACTTC. As protein: CASSPAQLETQYF. The chain links TRBV19 to TRBJ2-5; D not certain. Germline assignment: CDR1 LNHDA and CDR2 SQIVND (reference sequence). The V end was cut by 5 bases, the J end by 5 bases, with 12 bases between. The CDR3 is 13 residues long.

This sequence joins TRBV6-6 and TRBJ2-3, with D possibly being TRBD1 (6 bases). Trimming shortened V by 6 bases and J by 2 bases, and 18 bases separated the two germline ends. This CDR3 region has 16 residues. The germline gives CDR1 MNHNY, CDR2 SVGAGI (reference sequence). For the CDR3, the DNA is TGTGCCAGCAGAAGAAACAGGGACGGGGCCACAGATACGCAGTATTTT. Amino acid sequence: CASRRNRDGATDTQYF.

V usage is TRBV29-1 and J usage is TRBJ2-1; no clear D. V was clipped by 4 bases and J by 0 bases, with 7 bases between them. The CDR3 length is 13 residues. Germline V lookup: CDR1 SQVTM, CDR2 ANQGSEA. CDR3 DNA: TGCAGCGTTGGCAGGCTCTCCTACAATGAGCAGTTCTTC. Translated, it gives CSVGRLSYNEQFF.

CDR3 residues: CASSPGTSGSPRTDTQYF. For the CDR3, the DNA is TGTGCCAGCAGTCCCGGGACTAGCGGGAGCCCACGAACAGATACGCAGTATTTT. The rearrangement joins TRBV7-9 to TRBJ2-3; 14 nucleotides agree with TRBD2. The CDR3 has 18 amino acids. V was pared by 6 bases and J by 3 bases, with 11 bases of the junction left unmatched. The germline CDR1 and CDR2 sequences are SEHNR and FQNEAQ (reference sequence).

This clonotype was seen at least ten times. The chain combines TRBV19 with TRBJ1-4; maybe TRBD1 (6 bases). Trimming took off 2 bases at V and 3 bases at J, with 10 bases between the two ends. Germline CDR1 is LNHDA and CDR2 is SQIVND (reference sequence). There are 15 residues in the CDR3. CDR3 loop: CASSIRGTANEKLFF. CDR3 in DNA: TGTGCCAGTAGTATAAGGGGGACGGCTAATGAAAAACTGTTTTTT. Full variable domain (outside the CDR3, taken from reference TRBV19 and TRBJ1-4): DGGITQSPKYLFRKEGQNVTLSCEQNLNHDAMYWYRQDPGQGLRLIYYSQIVNDFQKGDIAEGYSVSREKKESFPLTVTSAQKNPTAFYLCASSIRGTANEKLFFGSGTQLSVL.

The chain links TRBV29-1 to TRBJ2-1, with D unclear. Trimming took 1 base from V and 8 from J, leaving 9 bases between them. CDR3 length: 12 residues. Germline lookup yields CDR1 SQVTM and CDR2 ANQGSEA. CDR3 in DNA: TGCAGCGTTGAAGGCCTCCGGGATGAGCAGTTCTTC. As protein: CSVEGLRDEQFF.